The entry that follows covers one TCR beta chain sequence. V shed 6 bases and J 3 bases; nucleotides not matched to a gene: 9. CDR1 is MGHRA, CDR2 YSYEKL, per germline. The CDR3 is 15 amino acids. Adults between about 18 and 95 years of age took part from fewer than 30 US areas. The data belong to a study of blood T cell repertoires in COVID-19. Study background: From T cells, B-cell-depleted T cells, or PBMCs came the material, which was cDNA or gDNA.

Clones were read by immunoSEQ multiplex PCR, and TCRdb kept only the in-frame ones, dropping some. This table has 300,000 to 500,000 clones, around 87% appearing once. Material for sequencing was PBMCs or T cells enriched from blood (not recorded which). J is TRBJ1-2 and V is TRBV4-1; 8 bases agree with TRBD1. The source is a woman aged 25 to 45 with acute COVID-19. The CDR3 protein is CASRPTGGGDYGYTF. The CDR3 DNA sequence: TGCGCCAGCAGGCCCACAGGGGGTGGGGACTATGGCTACACCTTC.